This TCR beta chain was identified in a study of cytomegalovirus exposure and HLA in healthy donors. Whole-study context: There were approximately 400 genotyped donors. Of these, about 86% fell in the genetic ancestry cluster associated with self-reported Caucasian donors.

General study findings and limits: TCR beta chains associated with HLA were, in a later analysis, more clonally expanded than equally common others.

V shed 1 base and J shed 5 bases, with 17 bases lying between them. CDR3 length equals 16 residues. Germline CDR1 is SGHDN and CDR2 is FVKESK. PCR employed 60 Vbeta and 13 Jbeta primers. Assay: immunoSEQ multiplex PCR; the TCRdb copy retains only in-frame clones and omits some. The sample comprises 95,000 to 100,000 clones, roughly 80% of which are singletons, and 6% to 8.5% rests with the top ten. As for this clone: What it binds is unknown.

The receptor's source is a female donor in good health and CMV-seronegative. The chain carries TRBV14 and TRBJ1-2, with D perhaps matching TRBD1 (6 bases). The sequencing sample was made of PBMCs. CDR3 sequence (DNA): TGTGCCAGCAGCCAAGGTTTCAGGGGCGCCTTATATGGCTACACCTTC. It specifies CASSQGFRGALYGYTF.